This T cell receptor (beta chain) was observed in a study of beta chain features in type 1 diabetes. Broader study findings: Overrepresentation of cells with high TCR expression could result from cDNA sequencing. Across all four CD4+ subsets, people with type 1 diabetes showed modestly shorter TCRB CDR3s. VDJ junctions from patients with type 1 diabetes contained fewer insertions and more deletions.

For this clone: As yet, its antigen is unknown.

Expressed TCRB transcripts were sequenced because the entire RNA isolate underwent reverse transcription. Assay used: immunoSEQ multiplex PCR; TCRdb lists only in-frame clones, some missing. The data show over 600,000 clones, with approximately 13% seen just once and around 0.12% held by the top ten. The source is a man under 40 with type 1 diabetes. The sequencing sample was made of naive CD4+ T cells from blood.

CDR3 sequence (DNA): TGTGCCAGCAGCCTACAACTTCTTAGCGGGGAGGGAGAGCAGTACTTC. It encodes CASSLQLLSGEGEQYF. This chain joins TRBV4-2 and TRBJ2-7; 8 nucleotides line up with TRBD2. V was pared by 4 bases and J by 7 bases, with 15 bases of the junction left unmatched. This CDR3 spans 16 amino acids. The V gene's germline CDR1 is LGHNA and CDR2 YNFKEQ.